A selection of T cell receptor beta chains follows, all from one sample in a study of T cells in Graves' hyperthyroidism and ophthalmopathy. MiXCR was run by TCRdb on the multiplex PCR reads, yielding one entry per CDR3 protein. The sample lists around 600,000 distinct CDR3 sequences, about 45% seen once, with less than 9.5% in the top ten. Specimen: peripheral blood or thyroid tissue (not recorded which). The receptors were gathered from an adult man with Graves' disease, either hyperthyroidism or ophthalmopathy (not recorded which). Both conserved end residues are part of each CDR3. A D gene is named only where the DNA matches it firmly. Size tells how often a clone was seen (once, few, many) or the class of an expanded clone, and some rows leave it out.

cdr3_aa cdr3_nt clone_size j_call v_call d_call
CASRRPGQGSSYNSPLHF TGTGCCAGCAGGCGACCGGGACAGGGGTCATCCTATAATTCACCCCTCCACTTT few TRBJ1-6 TRBV7-8 TRBD1
CASSPDMGNTIYF TGTGCCAGCAGCCCCGATATGGGAAACACCATATATTTT . TRBJ1-3 TRBV2 .
CASSLKGRGQTSPLYGYTF TGTGCCAGCAGCTTAAAGGGCAGGGGGCAAACTTCGCCCCTTTATGGCTACACCTTC . TRBJ1-2 TRBV7-6 TRBD1
CASSLGVDGNQPQHF TGTGCCAGCAGCTTAGGGGTGGATGGCAATCAGCCCCAGCATTTT many TRBJ1-5 TRBV7-9 .
CASSGLGEQYF TGTGCCAGCAGTGGGCTGGGGGAGCAGTACTTC . TRBJ2-7 TRBV2 .
CSVAEQYMGYTF TGCAGCGTTGCGGAACAGTATATGGGCTACACCTTC many TRBJ1-2 TRBV29-1 .
CASSQDYGTLPGANVLTF TGTGCCAGCAGCCAAGACTACGGGACACTGCCTGGGGCCAACGTCCTGACTTTC few TRBJ2-6 TRBV14 .
CASTLTSGGETQYF TGTGCCAGCACTCTGACTAGCGGGGGAGAGACCCAGTACTTC many TRBJ2-5 TRBV2 TRBD2
CASSTTGEDDPQHF TGTGCCAGTAGTACGACAGGGGAGGATGACCCCCAGCATTTT . TRBJ1-5 TRBV19 TRBD1
CASSIRGTDQPQHF TGTGCCAGTAGTATACGGGGGACGGATCAGCCCCAGCATTTT few TRBJ1-5 TRBV19 .
CASSEGTGVYGYTF TGTGCCAGCAGCGAAGGGACAGGGGTCTATGGCTACACCTTC . TRBJ1-2 TRBV9 TRBD1
CASSRRGKDTEAFF TGTGCCAGCAGCCGCAGGGGGAAGGACACTGAAGCTTTCTTT . TRBJ1-1 TRBV12-3/TRBV12-4 TRBD1
CSALAGVSNEQYF TGCAGTGCTTTAGCGGGAGTTAGCAACGAGCAGTACTTC few TRBJ2-7 TRBV20-1 TRBD2
CASSPLGTGDYGYTF TGTGCCAGCTCCCCCCTCGGGACAGGGGACTATGGCTACACCTTC . TRBJ1-2 TRBV2 TRBD1
CSARVPPEAFF TGCAGTGCTAGAGTACCCCCTGAAGCTTTCTTT few TRBJ1-1 TRBV20-1 .
CASSSASGTEAFF TGTGCCAGCAGTTCCGCTTCGGGCACTGAAGCTTTCTTT . TRBJ1-1 TRBV25-1 .
CASSLGPSRGTQYF TGTGCCAGCAGCTTGGGCCCGTCTCGCGGGACCCAGTACTTC . TRBJ2-5 TRBV13 .
CSASGQGTKLFF TGCAGCGCCTCAGGACAGGGTACAAAACTGTTTTTT . TRBJ1-4 TRBV29-1 TRBD1
CASAAGGNQPQHF TGTGCCAGCGCGGCAGGGGGGAATCAGCCCCAGCATTTT . TRBJ1-5 TRBV2 TRBD1
CASSIAGGNPGLPQHF TGTGCCAGTAGTATAGCGGGCGGGAACCCCGGTCTGCCCCAGCATTTT . TRBJ1-5 TRBV19 .
CASSVGTGGLSYEQYF TGTGCCAGCAGTGTCGGGACAGGGGGCCTCTCCTACGAGCAGTACTTC few TRBJ2-7 TRBV12-3/TRBV12-4 TRBD1
CASSPHQGRDNQPQHF TGTGCCAGCAGCCCTCACCAGGGAAGAGACAATCAGCCCCAGCATTTT . TRBJ1-5 TRBV7-2 .
CASSVEGSPAEQYF TGTGCCAGCAGCGTTGAAGGGTCTCCGGCCGAGCAGTACTTC . TRBJ2-7 TRBV11-1 .
CAISEGSGTAYSYEQYF TGTGCCATCAGTGAGGGCTCCGGGACAGCTTACTCCTACGAGCAGTACTTC . TRBJ2-7 TRBV10-3 TRBD1
CSVGTQGTQYGYTF TGCAGCGTGGGCACACAGGGGACACAGTATGGCTACACCTTC . TRBJ1-2 TRBV29-1 TRBD1
CASKVTLGNEKLFF TGTGCCAGCAAAGTGACGTTGGGGAATGAAAAACTGTTTTTT . TRBJ1-4 TRBV5-8 .
CSVKGPGSATGELFF TGCAGCGTCAAAGGCCCAGGGAGCGCCACCGGGGAGCTGTTTTTT . TRBJ2-2 TRBV29-1 .
CASSQGQGPNTEAFF TGTGCCAGCAGCCAAGGACAGGGACCGAACACTGAAGCTTTCTTT . TRBJ1-1 TRBV2 TRBD1